A single sample gave rise to the 9 T cell receptor beta chains below, sequenced in a study of T cell repertoires in cytomegalovirus infection. The antigens for these receptors are not known. Each CDR3 protein is one row after TCRdb ran MiXCR on the reads. The sample has 680,000 or so distinct CDR3 sequences; around a third are singletons. This sample comprised cultured PBMCs, obtained from culture after CMV antigen stimulation. The receptors here all came from a human donor in good health (CMV status not recorded). Some clones in this sample may be carry-over from other donors' samples.

This clonotype was counted once. V usage is TRBV20-1 and J usage is TRBJ2-7; D may be TRBD1 or TRBD2 (5 bases each). CDR3 length: 13 residues. From germline, CDR1 is DFQATT and CDR2 SNEGSKA (reference sequence). Trimming took off 3 bases at V and 2 bases at J, with 11 bases between the two ends. The CDR3 reads CSASFRGTYEQYF. DNA of the CDR3: TGCAGTGCTAGTTTTCGGGGCACCTACGAGCAGTACTTC.

The V gene is TRBV20-1, the J gene TRBJ2-1; possibly TRBD2 for D (5 bases). V lost 4 bases to trimming and J lost 7 bases, with 14 bases between them. Germline V gene sequence: CDR1 DFQATT, CDR2 SNEGSKA (reference sequence). The CDR3 contains 13 residues. CDR3 DNA: TGCAGTGCTATCGGTCGCGGGCTGAATGAGCAGTTCTTC. Its translation: CSAIGRGLNEQFF.

This sequence joins TRBV4-3 and TRBJ1-2; D gene uncertain. The V and J ends lost 4 bases and 12 bases respectively, with 18 bases between them. Germline V gene data show CDR1 as LGHNA and CDR2 as YSLEER. The CDR3 consists of 13 residues. The CDR3, as DNA: TGCGCCAGCAGCCCCCTGGAGAGTCCCCCCCACACCTTC. Translating it yields CASSPLESPPHTF.

The genes are TRBV5-1 and TRBJ2-7; 11 bases agree with TRBD2. The CDR3 runs to 16 residues. Germline V CDR1 and CDR2: SGHRS, YFSETQ. Trimming at V came to 4 bases and at J to 3 bases, leaving 9 bases not matched to a gene. The CDR3 sequence is CASSEQTSGAIYEQYF. DNA of the CDR3: TGCGCCAGCAGCGAACAGACTAGCGGGGCGATCTACGAGCAGTACTTC.

V usage is TRBV7-8 and J usage is TRBJ1-4, with 8 bases matching TRBD1. V lost 1 base, J lost 6 bases, and 7 bases stayed unmatched. CDR1 SGHVS and CDR2 FQNEAQ come from the germline V gene. The CDR3 extends over 16 amino acids. The CDR3 DNA follows: TGTGCCAGCAGCTTAGTCGGGACAGGTGGGGATGAAAAACTGTTTTTT. Translation gives CASSLVGTGGDEKLFF. The full variable domain, completed using reference TRBV7-8 and TRBJ1-4, is GAGVSQSPRYKVAKRGQDVALRCDPISGHVSLFWYQQALGQGPEFLTYFQNEAQLDKSGLPSDRFFAERPEGSVSTLKIQRTQQEDSAVYLCASSLVGTGGDEKLFFGSGTQLSVL.

The CDR3 loop is CASSLVRGGATEAFF. The CDR3 DNA follows: TGCGCCAGCAGCTTGGTAAGGGGTGGAGCGACTGAAGCTTTCTTT. V and J are TRBV5-1 and TRBJ1-1; perhaps TRBD1 as D (5 bases). The CDR3 is 15 amino acids. Trimming took off 0 bases at V and 5 bases at J, with 14 bases between the two ends. Germline assignment: CDR1 SGHRS and CDR2 YFSETQ.

This clonotype turned up a few times. The chain joins TRBV11-2 to TRBJ2-2, with a weak D call TRBD1 (6 bases). V was pared by 5 bases and J by 0 bases, with 16 bases between. In germline, CDR1 is SGHAT, CDR2 FQNNGV. The CDR3 loop spans 17 amino acids. The CDR3 DNA reads TGTGCCAGCAGCCCCGGGTCAGGGGCCTCGAACACCGGGGAGCTGTTTTTT. Translation: CASSPGSGASNTGELFF.

The V call is TRBV4-1, the J call TRBJ1-6; D may be TRBD1 (5 bases). CDR1 is MGHRA, CDR2 YSYEKL, per germline. Trimming removed 0 bases at V and 10 bases at J, with 19 bases between. The CDR3 length is 17 residues. The CDR3 is CASSQERDSIGRSPLHF. Written as DNA, the CDR3 is TGCGCCAGCAGCCAAGAGCGCGACAGTATTGGCAGATCACCCCTCCACTTT.

This clonotype was counted at least ten times. This rearrangement joins TRBV7-2 to TRBJ2-4; perhaps TRBD1 as D (5 bases). Trimming pared 4 bases from V and 10 bases from J, leaving 17 bases between. Germline V gives CDR1 SGHTA, CDR2 FQGNSA. The CDR3 covers 14 residues. Here the CDR3 reads CASSSGIGFEIQYF. DNA for the CDR3: TGTGCCAGCAGCTCAGGGATCGGGTTTGAGATTCAGTACTTC.